The T cell receptor (beta chain) described here comes from a study of blood T cell repertoires in COVID-19. Study-wide background: From the United States, Italy and Spain came samples of acute and convalescent COVID-19. From T cells, B-cell-depleted T cells, or PBMCs came the material, which was cDNA or gDNA.

CDR3 length: 14 residues. From germline, CDR1 is MNHEY and CDR2 SVGAGI. After removal of 7 bases from V and 5 bases from J, the junction contained 9 bases not matched to a gene. In the original processing: Estimation of nucleated cell counts relied on the amplification of reference gene primers. Libraries were prepared by immunoSEQ multiplex PCR; TCRdb keeps only in-frame clonotypes and omits some of them. V, J and clone size derive from that table, while D and trimming were established from the DNA sequence. This sample has approximately 170,000 clones; around 82% occur once, and the top ten carry less than 20%.

The chain combines TRBV6-5 with TRBJ2-3; 7 positions agree with TRBD1. The receptor's source is a woman aged 70-85 years who had recovered from COVID-19. Material for sequencing was peripheral blood. CDR3 DNA sequence: TGTGCCAGCATCCACCGACAGGGCGGAGATACGCAGTATTTT. Amino acid sequence: CASIHRQGGDTQYF.